This T cell receptor beta chain was obtained from a study of T cell repertoires in cytomegalovirus infection. Broader study findings: HLA-C-restricted TCR beta clonotypes specific for CMV led the ex vivo response.

This clonotype was counted a few times. The target antigen is unknown. CDR3 size: 11 residues. Germline CDR1 SQVTM, CDR2 ANQGSEA. V dropped 3 bases and J dropped 10 bases, with 10 bases sitting between them. TCRdb used MiXCR to reprocess the reads, holding one entry per CDR3 protein. The sample contains around 280,000 distinct CDR3 sequences, roughly 15% of which appear only once. The chain links TRBV29-1 to TRBJ2-1; no firm D call. Material for sequencing was PBMCs. This TCR was recovered from a human donor in good health (CMV status not recorded). Some clones in this sample may be carry-over from other donors' samples. CDR3 sequence reads: CSVELLQEQFF. CDR3 DNA: TGCAGCGTTGAGCTCCTCCAAGAGCAGTTCTTC.